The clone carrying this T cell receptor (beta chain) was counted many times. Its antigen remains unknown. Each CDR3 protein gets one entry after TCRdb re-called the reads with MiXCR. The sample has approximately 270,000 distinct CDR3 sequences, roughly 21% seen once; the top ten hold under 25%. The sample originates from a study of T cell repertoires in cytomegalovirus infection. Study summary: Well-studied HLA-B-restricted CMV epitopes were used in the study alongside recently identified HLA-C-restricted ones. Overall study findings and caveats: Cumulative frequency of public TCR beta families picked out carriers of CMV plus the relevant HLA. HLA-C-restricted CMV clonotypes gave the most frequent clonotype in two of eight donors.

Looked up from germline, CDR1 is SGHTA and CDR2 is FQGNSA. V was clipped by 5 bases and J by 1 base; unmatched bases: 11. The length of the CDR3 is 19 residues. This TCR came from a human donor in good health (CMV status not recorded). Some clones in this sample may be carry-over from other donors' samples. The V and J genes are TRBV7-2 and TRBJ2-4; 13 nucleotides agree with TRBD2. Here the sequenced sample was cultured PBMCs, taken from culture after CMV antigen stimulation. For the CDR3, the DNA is TGTGCCAGCAGCACCCCTTGGACTAGCGGGAGCTTGGCCAAAAACATTCAGTACTTC. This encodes CASSTPWTSGSLAKNIQYF.